These 9 T cell receptor beta chains were all obtained from the same sample, sequenced in a study of blood T cell repertoires in COVID-19 (TCRdb year 2020). The library was produced with the immunoSEQ multiplex PCR assay. Here the immuneACCESS table is served through TCRdb, limited to in-frame sequences with V and J called. Missing clones are a known gap in these copies; in checked studies unresolved V genes cover under half, and the rest lacks a known reason. The sample profile shows a few hundred thousand clones; 65% to 90% of them were found once. The top ten clonotypes cover 3.5% to 4.5% of the sample. Source material: PBMCs or T cells enriched from blood (not recorded which). These receptors originate from a woman in her 40s with acute COVID-19.

V is TRBV3-1 (or the pseudogene TRBV3-2) and J is TRBJ2-3; tentative D call: TRBD1 (6 bases). V lost 2 bases and J 0 bases, leaving 27 bases between the germline ends. Looked up from germline, CDR1 is LGHDT and CDR2 is YNNKEL (reference sequence). The CDR3 is made up of 21 amino acids. The CDR3 loop reads CASSQRGRKGDNRPSTDTQYF. The CDR3 DNA follows: TGTGCCAGCAGCCAACGCGGCCGAAAAGGGGACAACCGTCCTAGCACAGATACGCAGTATTTT.

The chain is built from TRBV4-2 and TRBJ2-1; 10 bases are shared with TRBD2. V lost 1 base to trimming and J lost 9 bases; unmatched junction nucleotides: 9. The CDR3 loop spans 16 amino acids. Per germline, CDR1 LGHNA and CDR2 YNFKEQ. CDR3 protein: CASSQVSAGGPGEQFF. The CDR3 nucleotides read TGTGCCAGCAGCCAAGTTTCAGCGGGAGGGCCAGGTGAGCAGTTCTTC.

This clone was observed a handful of times. This rearrangement joins TRBV3-1 (or the pseudogene TRBV3-2) to TRBJ2-2; no reliable D call. The CDR3 length is 13 residues. V was pared by 6 bases and J by 3 bases, with 8 bases between. Germline values: CDR1 LGHDT, CDR2 YNNKEL (reference sequence). CDR3 sequence: CASSPYDTGELFF. In DNA, the CDR3 is TGTGCCAGCAGTCCTTATGACACCGGGGAGCTGTTTTTT.

The J gene is TRBJ1-2, the V gene TRBV7-9; D gene unclear. With 1 base removed from V and 2 bases from J, the gap between germline ends came to 14 bases. The CDR3 has 16 amino acids. CDR1 and CDR2 (germline): SEHNR, FQNEAQ (reference sequence). CDR3 DNA: TGTGCCAGCAGCTTAGAAGGACGGGGATGGAACTATGGCTACACCTTC. Translating gives CASSLEGRGWNYGYTF.

V gene TRBV27 combines with J gene TRBJ2-7; D remains ambiguous. Germline V gene data show CDR1 as MNHEY and CDR2 as SMNVEV (reference sequence). Trimming removed 2 bases at V and 2 bases at J, with 10 bases between. This CDR3 is 14 amino acids long. The CDR3 spells CASSLTHNPYEQYF. The DNA for the CDR3 is TGTGCCAGCAGTTTAACCCACAACCCCTACGAGCAGTACTTC.

This rearrangement joins TRBV11-2 to TRBJ2-3, with D unresolved. CDR1 is SGHAT, CDR2 FQNNGV, per germline. The CDR3 is 16 amino acids. Trimming left V 5 bases short and J 2 bases short, with 17 bases between. The chain's CDR3 is CASSRQVTTHTDTQYF. As DNA, the CDR3 is TGTGCCAGCAGCCGCCAGGTCACCACACACACAGATACGCAGTATTTT.

The chain has TRBV10-3 and TRBJ1-3; D gene ambiguous. The CDR3 totals 14 residues. Per the germline V gene, CDR1 is ENHRY and CDR2 is SYGVKD. V dropped 7 bases and J dropped 0 bases, with 10 bases sitting between them. This CDR3 reads CAIKETGSGNTIYF. The CDR3 coding sequence is TGTGCCATCAAGGAGACGGGCTCTGGAAACACCATATATTTT.

The chain joins TRBV18 to TRBJ1-4; D is unresolved. CDR1 and CDR2 (germline): KGHSH, LQKENI. The CDR3 has 13 amino acids. The V and J ends lost 6 bases and 2 bases respectively, with 7 bases between them. The CDR3 DNA is TGTGCCAGCTCGGCGGGGACTAATGAAAAACTGTTTTTT. Translation gives CASSAGTNEKLFF.

The chain recombines TRBV20-1 with TRBJ2-1, with 7 bases matching TRBD1. V lost 5 bases, J lost 7 bases, and 2 bases stayed unmatched. The V gene's germline CDR1 is DFQATT and CDR2 SNEGSKA (reference sequence). The CDR3 has 11 residues. CDR3 region: CSALQGNEQFF. CDR3 bases: TGCAGTGCTTTACAGGGGAATGAGCAGTTCTTC.